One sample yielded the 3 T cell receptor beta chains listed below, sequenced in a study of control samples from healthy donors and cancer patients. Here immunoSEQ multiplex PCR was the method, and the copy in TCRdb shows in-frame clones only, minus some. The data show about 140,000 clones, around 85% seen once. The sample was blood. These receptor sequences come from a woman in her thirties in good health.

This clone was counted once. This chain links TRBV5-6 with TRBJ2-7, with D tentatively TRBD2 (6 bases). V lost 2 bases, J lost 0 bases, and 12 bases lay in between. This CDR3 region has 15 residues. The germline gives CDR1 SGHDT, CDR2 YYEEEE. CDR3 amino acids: CASSFPGTGSYEQYF. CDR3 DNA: TGTGCCAGCAGCTTCCCCGGGACTGGCTCCTACGAGCAGTACTTC.

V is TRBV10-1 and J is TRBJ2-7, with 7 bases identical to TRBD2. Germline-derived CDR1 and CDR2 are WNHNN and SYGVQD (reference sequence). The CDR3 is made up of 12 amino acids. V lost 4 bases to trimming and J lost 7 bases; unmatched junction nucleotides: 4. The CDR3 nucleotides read TGCGCCAGCAGTGCGCCAGCGGGGGAGCAGTACTTC. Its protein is CASSAPAGEQYF.

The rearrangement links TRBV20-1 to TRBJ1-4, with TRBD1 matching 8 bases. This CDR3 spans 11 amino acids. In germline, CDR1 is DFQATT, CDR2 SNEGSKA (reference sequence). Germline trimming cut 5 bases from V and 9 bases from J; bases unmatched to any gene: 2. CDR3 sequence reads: CSAWTGKKLFF. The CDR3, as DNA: TGCAGTGCTTGGACAGGGAAAAAACTGTTTTTT.